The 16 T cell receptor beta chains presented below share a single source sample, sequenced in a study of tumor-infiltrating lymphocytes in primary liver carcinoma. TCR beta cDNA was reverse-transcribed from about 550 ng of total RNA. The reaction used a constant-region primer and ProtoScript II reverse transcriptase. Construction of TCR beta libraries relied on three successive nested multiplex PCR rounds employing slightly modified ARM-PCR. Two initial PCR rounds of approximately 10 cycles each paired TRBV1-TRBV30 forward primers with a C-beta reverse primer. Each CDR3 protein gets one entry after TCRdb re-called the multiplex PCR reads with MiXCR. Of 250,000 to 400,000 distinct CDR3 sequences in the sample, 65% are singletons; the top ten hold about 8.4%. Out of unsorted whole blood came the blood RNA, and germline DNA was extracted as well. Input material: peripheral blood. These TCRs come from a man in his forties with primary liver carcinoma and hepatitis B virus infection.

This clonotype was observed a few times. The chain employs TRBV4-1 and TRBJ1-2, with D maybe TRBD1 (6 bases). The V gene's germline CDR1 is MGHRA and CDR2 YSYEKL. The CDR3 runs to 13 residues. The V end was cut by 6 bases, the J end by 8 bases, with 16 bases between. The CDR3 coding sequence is TGCGCCAGCAGGATTTCGGGGGCAGGGGGCTACACCTTC. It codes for CASRISGAGGYTF.

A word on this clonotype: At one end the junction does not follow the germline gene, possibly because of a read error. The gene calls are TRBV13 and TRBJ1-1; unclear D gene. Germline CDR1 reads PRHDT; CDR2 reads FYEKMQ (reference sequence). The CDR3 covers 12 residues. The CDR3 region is CTSSFSNTEAFF. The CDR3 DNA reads TGTACCAGCTCCTTTTCAAACACTGAAGCTTTCTTT. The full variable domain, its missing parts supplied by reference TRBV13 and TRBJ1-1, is AAGVIQSPRHLIKEKRETATLKCYPIPRHDTVYWYQQGPGQDPQFLISFYEKMQSDKGSIPDRFSAQQFSDYHSELNMSSLELGDSALYFCTSSFSNTEAFFGQGTRLTVV.

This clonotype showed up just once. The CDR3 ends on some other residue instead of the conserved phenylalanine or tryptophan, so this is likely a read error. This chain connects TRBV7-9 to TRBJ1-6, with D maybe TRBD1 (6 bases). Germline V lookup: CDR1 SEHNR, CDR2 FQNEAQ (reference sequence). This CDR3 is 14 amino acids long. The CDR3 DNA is TGTTCCAGCAGCCGCGACCAGGGGTTTTCACCCCTCCACTCT. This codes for CSSSRDQGFSPLHS.

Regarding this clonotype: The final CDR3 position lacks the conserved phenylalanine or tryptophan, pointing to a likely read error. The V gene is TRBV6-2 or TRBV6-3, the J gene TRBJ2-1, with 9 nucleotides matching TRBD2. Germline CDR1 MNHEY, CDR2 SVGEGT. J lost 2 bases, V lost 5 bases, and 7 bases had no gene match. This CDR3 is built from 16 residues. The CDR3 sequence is CASSPGGGRAYNEQFL. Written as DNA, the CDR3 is TGTGCCAGCAGTCCCGGGGGCGGGAGGGCCTACAATGAGCAGTTCTTA.

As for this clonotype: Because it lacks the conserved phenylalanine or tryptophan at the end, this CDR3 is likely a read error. DNA of the CDR3: TGTGCCAGCAGCATAAATAGCGGGAGGGATACGCAGTATCTT. Protein product: CASSINSGRDTQYL. V is TRBV5-8 and J is TRBJ2-3; TRBD2 matches 10 bases. CDR3 size: 14 residues. After removal of 4 bases from V and 6 bases from J, the junction contained 5 bases not matched to a gene. Germline V gene data show CDR1 as SGHTS and CDR2 as YDEGEE.

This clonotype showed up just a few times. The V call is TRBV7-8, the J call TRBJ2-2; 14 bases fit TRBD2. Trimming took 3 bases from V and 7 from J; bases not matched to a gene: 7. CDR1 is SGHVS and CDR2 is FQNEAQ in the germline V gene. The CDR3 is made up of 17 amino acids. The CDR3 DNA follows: TGTGCCAGCAGCTTCGGACTAGCGGGAGGTGGGGGCGGGGAGCTGTTTTTT. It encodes CASSFGLAGGGGGELFF.

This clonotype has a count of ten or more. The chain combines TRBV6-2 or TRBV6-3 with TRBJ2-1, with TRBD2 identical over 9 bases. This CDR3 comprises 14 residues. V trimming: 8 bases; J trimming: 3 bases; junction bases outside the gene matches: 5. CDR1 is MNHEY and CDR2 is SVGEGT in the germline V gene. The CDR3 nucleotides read TGTGCCAGCGGGCTAGCGGGATTCTACAATGAGCAGTTCTTC. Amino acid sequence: CASGLAGFYNEQFF.

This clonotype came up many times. CDR3 region: CASSQTTAGGEYEQYF. Here the CDR3 DNA reads TGCGCCAGCAGCCAAACCACCGCAGGGGGCGAATACGAGCAGTACTTC. The chain has TRBV4-1 and TRBJ2-7; TRBD1 agrees at 8 bases. J gave up 4 bases and V 2 bases, and 10 bases lay outside the gene matches. Germline assignment: CDR1 MGHRA and CDR2 YSYEKL. CDR3 length equals 16 residues.

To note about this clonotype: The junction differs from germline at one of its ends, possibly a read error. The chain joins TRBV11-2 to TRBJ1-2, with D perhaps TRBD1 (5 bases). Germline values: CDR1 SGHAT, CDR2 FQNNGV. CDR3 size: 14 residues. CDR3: CASSLNGTAYGYTF. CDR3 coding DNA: TGCGCCAGCAGCTTAAATGGGACGGCCTATGGCTACACCTTC. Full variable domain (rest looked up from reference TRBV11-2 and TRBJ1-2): EAGVAQSPRYKIIEKRQSVAFWCNPISGHATLYWYQQILGQGPKLLIQFQNNGVVDDSQLPKDRFSAERLKGVDSTLKIQPAKLEDSAVYLCASSLNGTAYGYTFGSGTRLTVV.

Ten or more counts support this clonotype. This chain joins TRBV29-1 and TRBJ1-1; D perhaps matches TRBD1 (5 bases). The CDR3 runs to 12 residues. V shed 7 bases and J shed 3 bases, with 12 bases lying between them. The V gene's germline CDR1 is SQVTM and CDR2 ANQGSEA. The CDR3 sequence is CSAGGGDTEAFF. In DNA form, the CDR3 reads TGCAGCGCCGGGGGGGGTGACACTGAAGCTTTCTTT.

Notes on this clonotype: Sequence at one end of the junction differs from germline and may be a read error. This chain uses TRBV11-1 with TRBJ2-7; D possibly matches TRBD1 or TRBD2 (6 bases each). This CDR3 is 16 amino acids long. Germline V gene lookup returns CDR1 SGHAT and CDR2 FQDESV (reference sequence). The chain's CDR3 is CASSIGGTVGRYEQYF. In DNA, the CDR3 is TGTGCCAGCAGCATAGGGGGGACCGTCGGGAGATACGAGCAATACTTC.

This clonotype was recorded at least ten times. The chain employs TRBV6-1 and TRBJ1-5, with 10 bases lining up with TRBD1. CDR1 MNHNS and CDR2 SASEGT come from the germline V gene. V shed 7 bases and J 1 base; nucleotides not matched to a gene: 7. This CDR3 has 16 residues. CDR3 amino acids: CASKGDRGLSNQPQHF. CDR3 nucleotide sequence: TGTGCCAGCAAGGGGGACAGGGGTTTGAGCAATCAGCCCCAGCATTTT.

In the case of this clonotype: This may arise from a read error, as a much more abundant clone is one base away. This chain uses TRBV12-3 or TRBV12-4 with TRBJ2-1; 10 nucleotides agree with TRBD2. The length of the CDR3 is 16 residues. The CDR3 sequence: CANSLLAGYSYNEQFF. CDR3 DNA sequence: TGTGCCAACAGTTTACTAGCGGGGTATTCCTACAATGAGCAGTTCTTC.

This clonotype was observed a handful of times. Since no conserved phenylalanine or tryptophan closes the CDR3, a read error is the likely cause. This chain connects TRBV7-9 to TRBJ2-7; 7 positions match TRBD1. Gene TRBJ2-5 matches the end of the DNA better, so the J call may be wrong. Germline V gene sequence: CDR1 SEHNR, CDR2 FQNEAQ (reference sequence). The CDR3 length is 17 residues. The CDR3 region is CASCSRLRTGLQETQYL. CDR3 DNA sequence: TGTGCCAGCTGCTCGCGCCTCCGGACAGGCCTACAAGAGACCCAGTACCTC.

DNA of the CDR3: TGTGCCAGCGGCCGATCCCTAGCAGGAGGGAGCACAGATACGCAGTATTTT. Amino acids: CASGRSLAGGSTDTQYF. The chain recombines TRBV6-5 with TRBJ2-3; TRBD2 is a possible D gene (6 bases). V was pared by 8 bases and J by 0 bases, with 21 bases between. The CDR3 runs 17 residues. Germline V gene lookup returns CDR1 MNHEY and CDR2 SVGAGI.

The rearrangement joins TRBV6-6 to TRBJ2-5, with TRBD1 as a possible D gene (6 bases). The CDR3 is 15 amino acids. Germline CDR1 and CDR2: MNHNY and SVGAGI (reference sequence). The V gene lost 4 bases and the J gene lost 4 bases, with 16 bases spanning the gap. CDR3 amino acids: CASSWPGHGTETQYF. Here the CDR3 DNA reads TGTGCCAGCAGTTGGCCGGGACACGGTACAGAGACCCAGTACTTC.